A selection of T cell receptor beta chains follows, all from one sample in a study of shared clonotypes between healthy human individuals. Sequencing was performed with immunoSEQ multiplex PCR; in TCRdb, only in-frame clones are kept and a portion is missing. The sample gives fewer than 600,000 clones, 79% of which show up once; 13% is in the top ten. Material: PBMCs. Receptors originate from a woman between 35 and 50 years old in good health. Some clones in this sample may be carry-over from other donors' samples. The CDR3 runs from the conserved cysteine through the conserved F or W. D genes are given only for firm matches. The listing skips clone size in some rows; elsewhere it reads once, few, many or a size class.

>few|.|TRBV19|TRBJ2-7|15
CASSIGTAPNYEQYF
TGTGCCAGTAGTATAGGTACGGCACCCAACTACGAGCAGTACTTC
>.|.|TRBV18|TRBJ1-2|12
CASSPPGYGYTF
TGTGCCAGCTCACCCCCGGGCTATGGCTACACCTTC
>.|TRBD2|TRBV6-1|TRBJ2-1|14
CASSGLAGYNEQFF
TGTGCCAGCAGTGGACTAGCGGGTTACAATGAGCAGTTCTTC
>.|.|TRBV28|TRBJ2-7|16
CASSQSGWGRSYEQYF
TGTGCCAGCAGCCAATCCGGCTGGGGGCGCAGTTACGAGCAGTACTTC
>once|.|TRBV18|TRBJ2-1|17
CASSPQTAGFSYNEQFF
TGTGCCAGCTCACCACAGACAGCAGGTTTCTCCTACAATGAGCAGTTCTTC
>.|.|TRBV7-3|TRBJ2-1|15
CASSLRGGTYNEQFF
TGTGCCAGCAGCTTACGGGGCGGCACCTACAATGAGCAGTTCTTC
>once|.|TRBV29-1|TRBJ2-1|13
CSVGVSSDNEQFF
TGCAGCGTTGGGGTCTCTAGCGACAATGAGCAGTTCTTC
>many|.|TRBV7-2|TRBJ2-2|13
CASSLGSNGELFF
TGTGCCAGCAGCTTAGGGTCAAACGGGGAGCTGTTTTTT
>.|.|TRBV19|TRBJ2-1|14
CASTPGSSYNEQFF
TGTGCCAGTACCCCTGGAAGCTCCTACAATGAGCAGTTCTTC
>.|.|TRBV19|TRBJ2-1|14
CAGLNRDHSNEQFF
TGTGCCGGTCTCAACCGGGACCACTCCAATGAGCAGTTCTTC
>many|TRBD1|TRBV19|TRBJ1-2|16
CASRPVRDRDNYGYTF
TGTGCCAGTAGGCCTGTGCGGGACAGAGACAACTATGGCTACACCTTC
>.|.|TRBV27|TRBJ2-1|14
CASTRLSYPNEQFF
TGTGCCAGCACCAGACTAAGCTACCCTAATGAGCAGTTCTTC
>.|TRBD1|TRBV5-1|TRBJ2-1|16
CASSLGAGTGYNEQFF
TGCGCCAGCAGCTTGGGAGCCGGGACAGGATACAATGAGCAGTTCTTC
>.|.|TRBV11-2|TRBJ2-7|18
CASSLALAGPTGLYEQYF
TGTGCCAGCAGCTTAGCACTTGCGGGGCCAACTGGCCTTTACGAGCAGTACTTC
>.|.|TRBV2|TRBJ2-1|15
CASRPMGGAYNEQFF
TGTGCCAGCAGGCCCATGGGCGGAGCATACAATGAGCAGTTCTTC
>.|.|TRBV7-2|TRBJ1-1|14
CASSPSGANTEAFF
TGTGCCAGCAGCCCCAGTGGGGCGAACACTGAAGCTTTCTTT
>.|TRBD1|TRBV6-6|TRBJ1-5|14
CASSYGQGSQPQHF
TGTGCCAGCAGTTACGGACAGGGAAGCCAGCCCCAGCATTTT
>.|TRBD2|TRBV4-1|TRBJ2-2|15
CASSLLAGGTGELFF
TGCGCCAGCAGCCTATTAGCGGGAGGCACCGGGGAGCTGTTTTTT
>few|TRBD2|TRBV30|TRBJ2-2|14
CAWSNSGGTGELFF
TGTGCCTGGAGCAATAGCGGGGGGACCGGGGAGCTGTTTTTT
>.|.|TRBV21-1|TRBJ2-1|15
CASSTRDSSYNEQFF
TGTGCCAGCAGCACTAGGGACAGCTCCTACAATGAGCAGTTCTTC
>.|.|TRBV6-4|TRBJ2-1|15
CASSESSGTRNEQFF
TGTGCCAGCAGTGAATCCAGCGGGACAAGGAATGAGCAGTTCTTC
>.|.|TRBV7-2|TRBJ2-7|14
CASSLAGRVHEQYF
TGTGCCAGCAGCTTAGCGGGCAGGGTTCACGAGCAGTACTTC
>few|.|TRBV7-3|TRBJ2-3|15
CASSYTGQLTDTQYF
TGTGCCAGCAGTTATACTGGACAGCTCACAGATACGCAGTATTTT
>.|.|TRBV7-1|TRBJ1-2|15
CASSFQTEETHGYTF
TGTGCCAGCAGCTTCCAAACGGAAGAAACCCATGGCTACACCTTC
>.|TRBD1|TRBV10-3|TRBJ2-6|15
CAISVRGPGANVLTF
TGTGCCATCAGTGTGAGGGGGCCCGGGGCCAACGTCCTGACTTTC
>few|.|TRBV6-5|TRBJ2-7|13
CASSYVGSYEQYF
TGTGCCAGCAGTTACGTGGGGTCCTACGAGCAGTACTTC
>.|.|TRBV5-1|TRBJ1-1|14
CASSLFGRNTEAFF
TGCGCCAGCAGCTTATTCGGGAGGAACACTGAAGCTTTCTTT
>.|.|TRBV18|TRBJ2-5|13
CASSPPLPETQYF
TGTGCCAGCTCACCGCCCCTGCCAGAGACCCAGTACTTC
>.|.|TRBV9|TRBJ2-1|13
CASSVFLADEQFF
TGTGCCAGCAGCGTATTTCTAGCCGATGAGCAGTTCTTC
>.|TRBD2|TRBV30|TRBJ2-3|17
CAWSRSTSGSGTDTQYF
TGTGCCTGGAGTCGATCGACTAGCGGGAGTGGCACAGATACGCAGTATTTT
>once|.|TRBV4-1|TRBJ2-5|14
CASSQVGGGETQYF
TGCGCCAGCAGCCAAGTAGGAGGGGGGGAGACCCAGTACTTC
>.|.|TRBV9|TRBJ1-2|19
CASSARDGPKGGPNYGYTF
TGTGCCAGCAGCGCCCGGGACGGTCCGAAAGGTGGTCCTAACTATGGCTACACCTTC